The 25 T cell receptor beta chains listed next were all sequenced from one sample in a study of CD8+CD57+ T cells in acquired aplastic anemia. Flow cytometry had shown expanded CD8+CD57+ cells in the patients chosen for sequencing. It was genomic DNA that served as the template for profiling TCR beta VDJ and CDR3. TCRdb called the reads again in MiXCR, with one record for every CDR3 protein. The data show some 150,000 distinct CDR3 sequences, around 50% seen once. Sequences were obtained from sorted CD4+, CD8+, or CD8+CD57+ T cells (not recorded which) from PBMCs. The receptors here all came from a human donor with aplastic anemia.

On this clonotype: A much more abundant neighbour one base away suggests this may be a read error. The chain links TRBV10-3 to TRBJ1-6, with a tentative D call TRBD1 (5 bases). Trimming took off 11 bases at V and 7 bases at J, with 18 bases between the two ends. Germline CDR1 is ENHRY and CDR2 is SYGVKD. This CDR3 region has 14 residues. The CDR3 DNA sequence: TGTGCCGGCAGTTACAGGCAGACAAATTCACCCCTCCACTTT. Encoded protein: CAGSYRQTNSPLHF.

This clonotype was seen ten or more times. CDR3 nucleotide sequence: TGTGCCAGCAGCTTCTGGGGCCTAGCGGTACTAGAAGAGACCCAGTACTTC. Protein product: CASSFWGLAVLEETQYF. The chain carries TRBV7-6 and TRBJ2-5, with TRBD2 matching 7 bases. CDR1 and CDR2 (germline): SGHVS, FNYEAQ. CDR3 size: 17 residues. J was trimmed by 3 bases and V by 3 bases; bases with no gene match: 13.

This clonotype was seen at least ten times. J is TRBJ1-1 and V is TRBV9; the D gene is possibly TRBD1 (5 bases). The CDR3 extends over 12 amino acids. Between the trimmed V and J ends, which lost 5 bases and 2 bases, there was a span of 7 bases. Germline CDR1 SGDLS, CDR2 YYNGEE. Here the CDR3 DNA reads TGTGCCAGCAGGCAGGGAAACACTGAAGCTTTCTTT. As protein: CASRQGNTEAFF.

The chain joins TRBV19 to TRBJ1-5; D is uncertain. This CDR3 is built from 15 residues. CDR1 is LNHDA and CDR2 is SQIVND in the germline V gene (reference sequence). V dropped 3 bases and J dropped 0 bases, with 9 bases sitting between them. The CDR3 protein is CASSIEPDSNQPQHF. The CDR3 DNA follows: TGTGCCAGTAGTATTGAGCCAGATAGCAATCAGCCCCAGCATTTT.

J is TRBJ1-5 and V is TRBV10-3; no reliable D call. Germline loops: CDR1 ENHRY, CDR2 SYGVKD. Trimming removed 7 bases at V and 3 bases at J, with 13 bases between. This CDR3 comprises 14 residues. In DNA, the CDR3 is TGTGCCATCAAGTCCGGGGTGGACAATCAGCCCCAGCATTTT. Protein: CAIKSGVDNQPQHF.

The count of this clonotype is one. A much more abundant neighbour one base away suggests this may be a read error. The V call is TRBV12-3 or TRBV12-4, the J call TRBJ1-2; D is undetermined. With 2 bases removed from V and 2 bases from J, the gap between germline ends came to 9 bases. The CDR3 totals 14 residues. CDR3 sequence (DNA): TGTGCCAGCAGTTTAACAGAGGGCAACTATGGCTACACCTTC. As protein: CASSLTEGNYGYTF.

This clonotype was observed a single time. Because the CDR3 is missing its conserved closing phenylalanine or tryptophan, this is likely a read error. The limits of the CDR3 on the DNA are not certain, so only TCRdb's listed CDR3 is given. This rearrangement joins TRBV7-4 to TRBJ2-6; the D call TRBD2 from the table was never checked on the DNA. The CDR3 is 8 residues long, ends included. CDR1 is SGHVT, CDR2 SQSDAQ, per germline. The chain's CDR3 is CASSLTSG.

This chain joins TRBV19 and TRBJ2-3; 9 bases fit TRBD2. V lost 3 bases and J lost 2; bases outside the gene matches: 3. There are 15 residues in the CDR3. Germline V CDR1 and CDR2: LNHDA, SQIVND (reference sequence). DNA for the CDR3: TGTGCCAGTAGTATCATAGCGGGAGTCACAGATACGCAGTATTTT. It is translated as CASSIIAGVTDTQYF.

The chain couples TRBV10-3 to TRBJ1-6, with 11 bases matching TRBD1. Germline trimming cut 7 bases from V and 6 bases from J; bases unmatched to any gene: 5. Germline CDR1 ENHRY, CDR2 SYGVKD. CDR3 length: 15 amino acids. The CDR3 DNA reads as TGTGCCATCAATAGGGACAGGGGGATTAATTCACCCCTCCACTTT. Protein: CAINRDRGINSPLHF.

In the case of this clonotype: An end of the junction differs from the germline gene, which may be a read error. The genes are TRBV7-7 and TRBJ2-1; 7 bases are a match to TRBD2. Germline V gives CDR1 SSHAT, CDR2 FNYEAQ (reference sequence). There are 13 residues in the CDR3. The CDR3 loop is CASSLAGTTEQFF. CDR3 DNA: TGTGCTAGCAGCTTAGCGGGTACGACTGAGCAGTTCTTC.

This clonotype came up many times. The V and J genes are TRBV5-1 and TRBJ2-6; no firm D call. This CDR3 has 18 residues. Germline CDR1 SGHRS, CDR2 YFSETQ. The V gene lost 4 bases and the J gene lost 5 bases, with 22 bases spanning the gap. The CDR3 DNA reads TGCGCCAGCAGCCGCTTGGCTCGACTCTCGAACCGGGCCAACGTCCTGACTTTC. Residues: CASSRLARLSNRANVLTF. Combining the CDR3 with reference TRBV5-1 and TRBJ2-6 gives the whole variable domain KAGVTQTPRYLIKTRGQQVTLSCSPISGHRSVSWYQQTPGQGLQFLFEYFSETQRNKGNFPGRFSGRQFSNSRSEMNVSTLELGDSALYLCASSRLARLSNRANVLTFGAGSRLTVL.

This chain uses TRBV10-3 with TRBJ2-5, with TRBD2 matching over 10 bases. The V and J ends lost 3 bases and 3 bases, in that order; junction bases with no gene match: 10. Germline assignment: CDR1 ENHRY and CDR2 SYGVKD. The CDR3 length is 17 residues. DNA for the CDR3: TGTGCCATCAGTGACCTTCCCGGGACTAGCGCAAAAGAGACCCAGTACTTC. Encoded protein: CAISDLPGTSAKETQYF.

This clonotype showed up many times. The CDR3 region is CASSEGVKYGYTF. The CDR3, as DNA: TGTGCCAGCAGTGAAGGGGTTAAGTATGGCTACACCTTC. The genes are TRBV6-1 and TRBJ1-2; no firm D call. Germline-derived CDR1 and CDR2 are MNHNS and SASEGT. This CDR3 is built from 13 residues. Trimming stripped 1 base from V and 5 bases from J, with 8 bases between.

This clonotype came up many times. The chain has TRBV10-1 and TRBJ2-1; TRBD2 agrees at 11 bases. Looked up from germline, CDR1 is WNHNN and CDR2 is SYGVQD (reference sequence). V was clipped by 0 bases and J by 4 bases; unmatched bases: 14. The CDR3 spans 20 residues. CDR3 amino acids: CASSESVVSSGGKSYNEQFF. The CDR3 DNA sequence: TGCGCCAGCAGTGAGTCGGTGGTGTCTAGCGGGGGGAAATCATACAATGAGCAGTTCTTC.

This chain connects TRBV2 to TRBJ1-2; TRBD1 might be the D (6 bases). The CDR3 covers 15 residues. Deletions cut 5 bases from V and 0 bases from J, with 13 bases between. CDR1 and CDR2 (germline): SNHLY, FYNNEI. The CDR3 sequence: CASSRTEPSNYGYTF. In DNA form, the CDR3 reads TGTGCCAGCAGTCGGACAGAACCCTCTAACTATGGCTACACCTTC.

This clonotype was counted at least ten times. This rearrangement joins TRBV3-1 to TRBJ1-2; no clear D gene. Germline V lookup: CDR1 LGHDT, CDR2 YNNKEL (reference sequence). V shed 5 bases and J shed 1 base, with 8 bases lying between them. The CDR3 has 13 residues. This CDR3 reads CASSLRSNYGYTF. The CDR3 nucleotides read TGTGCCAGCAGCTTGCGCAGTAACTATGGCTACACCTTC.

Ten or more counts support this clonotype. V usage is TRBV5-1 and J usage is TRBJ2-5; TRBD2 might be the D (6 bases). Trimming stripped 0 bases from V and 1 base from J, with 13 bases between. The CDR3 loop spans 16 amino acids. Germline CDR1 SGHRS, CDR2 YFSETQ. Here the CDR3 reads CASSLEGAGSQETQYF. In DNA, the CDR3 is TGCGCCAGCAGCTTGGAGGGTGCGGGGAGCCAAGAGACCCAGTACTTC.

The chain carries TRBV24-1 and TRBJ2-7; D is possibly TRBD1 (7 bases). Germline CDR1 and CDR2: KGHDR and SFDVKD. V lost 6 bases and J 5 bases, leaving 19 bases between the germline ends. The CDR3 loop spans 15 amino acids. CDR3: CATSRHTRRGDEQYF. The CDR3 DNA follows: TGTGCCACCAGTCGCCACACGCGCAGGGGGGACGAGCAGTACTTC.

The chain uses TRBV5-1 and TRBJ2-1; TRBD1 matches 8 bases. Germline V lookup: CDR1 SGHRS, CDR2 YFSETQ. V dropped 0 bases and J dropped 13; count of bases not matched to a gene: 9. The CDR3 loop spans 14 amino acids. CDR3 protein: CASSLGQGSGYQFF. Here the CDR3 DNA reads TGCGCCAGCAGCTTGGGACAGGGGTCCGGTTACCAGTTCTTC.

The sample holds a few counts of this clonotype. V is TRBV10-1 and J is TRBJ2-7; possibly TRBD2 for D (5 bases). With 6 bases removed from V and 1 base from J, the gap between germline ends came to 13 bases. Germline values: CDR1 WNHNN, CDR2 SYGVQD (reference sequence). The CDR3 is 14 residues long. CDR3: CASRVRVRSYEQYF. In DNA form, the CDR3 reads TGCGCCAGCAGGGTGAGGGTCAGATCCTACGAGCAGTACTTC.

The V and J genes are TRBV7-6 and TRBJ1-3; no clear D gene. V was shortened by 5 bases and J by 0 bases, with 8 bases between the two germline ends. The CDR3 has 14 amino acids. The germline gives CDR1 SGHVS, CDR2 FNYEAQ. The CDR3 nucleotides read TGTGCCAGCAGCCCATACGACTCTGGAAACACCATATATTTT. Protein: CASSPYDSGNTIYF. The full variable domain, completed using reference TRBV7-6 and TRBJ1-3, is GAGVSQSPRYKVTKRGQDVALRCDPISGHVSLYWYRQALGQGPEFLTYFNYEAQQDKSGLPNDRFSAERPEGSISTLTIQRTEQRDSAMYRCASSPYDSGNTIYFGEGSWLTVV.

For this clonotype: At one boundary the junction diverges from the germline segment, which might be a read error. J is TRBJ2-7 and V is TRBV5-6; 12 positions match TRBD1. CDR3 size: 15 residues. Per germline, CDR1 SGHDT and CDR2 YYEEEE. CDR3 region: CASSLVGTGGYEQCF. The DNA of the CDR3 is TGTGCCAGCAGCTTAGTAGGGACAGGGGGCTACGAGCAGTGCTTC.

This clonotype was found many times. As DNA, the CDR3 is TGTGCCAGCAGCATAGGGGGGAATGGCGGGGAGCTGTTTTTT. Its translation: CASSIGGNGGELFF. The gene calls are TRBV12-3 or TRBV12-4 and TRBJ2-2; D might be TRBD1 or TRBD2, each matching 6 bases. The V end was cut by 6 bases, the J end by 7 bases, with 15 bases between. The CDR3 length is 14 residues.

This clonotype was counted ten times or more. The chain recombines TRBV6-6 with TRBJ2-5; D not certain. The CDR3 is 11 amino acids. Trimming shortened V by 2 bases and J by 5 bases, and 3 bases separated the two germline ends. Germline CDR1 MNHNY, CDR2 SVGAGI (reference sequence). This CDR3 reads CASSYLETQYF. For the CDR3, the DNA is TGTGCCAGCAGTTACCTGGAGACCCAGTACTTC.

This sequence joins TRBV7-9 and TRBJ1-1; D gene ambiguous. CDR3 size: 11 residues. The germline gives CDR1 SEHNR, CDR2 FQNEAQ (reference sequence). The ends were cut back, 7 bases at V and 5 bases at J, with 8 bases in the middle. The CDR3 sequence is CASNMGTEAFF. The CDR3 nucleotides are TGTGCCAGCAACATGGGAACTGAAGCTTTCTTT.